This T cell receptor beta chain was captured by sequencing in a study of blood T cell repertoires in COVID-19 (dated by TCRdb to the early 2020s). With regard to the full study: Collaborator samples came from the United States, Italy and Spain and covered acute and convalescent phases of COVID-19. The repertoires were released in a freely available public database meant as a resource for research on the immune response to SARS-CoV-2. Subjects who had been exposed to COVID-19, were actively infected with it, or had recovered from it provided the deeply sampled blood TCRbeta repertoires that made up the dataset. The sample metadata nearly always contained a de-identified subject ID, COVID-19 status, age in years and sex. The prospective study material was composed of cDNA or gDNA derived from T cells, B-cell-depleted T cells, or PBMCs. The samples were drawn from the first 160 participants of the ongoing ImmuneRACE study and from 950 to 1,500 subjects provided by 6 global collaborators. Where available, HLA class I and class II types were obtained from metadata supplied by the sample provider rather than from assay-based typing. Results the study describes overall, beyond this receptor: The amount of clinical and demographic metadata varied by source and participant and was provided uncurated.

TCRbeta CDR3 regions were amplified from genomic DNA using the immunoSEQ Assay, a bias-controlled multiplex PCR. In the original analysis: The number of nucleated cells in each sample was estimated from the amplification of reference gene primers within the assay. To quantify the absolute abundance of each unique TCRbeta CDR3 rearrangement, sequence reads were collapsed and filtered. Productive Simpson clonality was computed per sample as the square root of Simpson's diversity index over productive rearrangements. TCRdb took over this immuneACCESS table, retaining in-frame rearrangements with V and J assigned. Such tables are incomplete; in checked studies, under half of the missing clones stem from an unresolved V gene, and the remainder is unexplained. V and J calls and clone size follow that table, whereas D and trimming were derived from the DNA. This sample comprises 150,000 or so clones, roughly 77% of them detected only once. Of the sample, 4.5% to 5% is held by the ten largest clones.

Comments on this clone: The clone's antigen remains unknown. No per-base quality is available; no much larger clone lies one base away.

At one collaborating source in Seattle, patients were enrolled during active infection and were followed longitudinally through the course of disease. The collaborating institutions used their own protocols to collect whole blood in K2EDTA tubes. For TCRbeta analysis, collaborators shipped samples as frozen whole blood, isolated PBMCs, or DNA extracted from either of those sample types. The receptor was isolated from a woman in her 70s with COVID-19, enrolled during active disease. Sequencing input: peripheral blood.

The DNA sequence follows: TGTGCCTGGAGGACTTTGTGGCCCGCGAGCGGGGCCAACGTCCTGACTTTC. It translates to CAWRTLWPASGANVLTF. The chain is encoded by TRBV30 joined to TRBJ2-6; the D gene lacks a confident call. Including the terminal cysteine and phenylalanine, the CDR3 comprises 17 residues. CDR3 DNA is the only sequence kept; it has 51 bases, read in frame from the first base. The trim is 3 bases for V and 4 bases for J, with a gap of 19 bases between the germline ends. The CDR1 and CDR2 encoded by the germline V gene (reference sequence) are GTSNPN and SVGIG.